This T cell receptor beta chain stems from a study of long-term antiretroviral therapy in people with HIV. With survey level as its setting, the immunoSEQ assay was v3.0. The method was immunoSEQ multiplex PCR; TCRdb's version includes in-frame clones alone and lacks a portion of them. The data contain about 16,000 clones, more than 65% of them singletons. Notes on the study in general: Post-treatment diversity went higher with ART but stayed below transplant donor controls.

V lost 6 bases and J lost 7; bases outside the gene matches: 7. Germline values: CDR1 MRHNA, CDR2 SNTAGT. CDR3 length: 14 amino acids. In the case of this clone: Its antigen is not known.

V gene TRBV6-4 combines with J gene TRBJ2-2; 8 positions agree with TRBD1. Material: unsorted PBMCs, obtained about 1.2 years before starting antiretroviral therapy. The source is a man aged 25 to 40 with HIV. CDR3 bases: TGTGCCAGCAGACTGGACAGGGATTTCGGGGAGCTGTTTTTT. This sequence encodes CASRLDRDFGELFF.